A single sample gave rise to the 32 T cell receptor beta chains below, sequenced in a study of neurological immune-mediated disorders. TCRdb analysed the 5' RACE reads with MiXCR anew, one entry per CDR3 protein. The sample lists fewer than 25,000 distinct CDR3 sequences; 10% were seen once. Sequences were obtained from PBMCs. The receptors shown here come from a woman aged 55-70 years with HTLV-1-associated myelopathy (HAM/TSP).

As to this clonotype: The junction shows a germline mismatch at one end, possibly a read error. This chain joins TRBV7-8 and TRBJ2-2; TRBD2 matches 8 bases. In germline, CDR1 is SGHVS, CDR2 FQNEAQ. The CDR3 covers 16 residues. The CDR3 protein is CASSQPGTRNTWELFF. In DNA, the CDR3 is TGTGCCAGCAGCCAACCAGGGACTAGAAACACCTGGGAGCTGTTTTTT.

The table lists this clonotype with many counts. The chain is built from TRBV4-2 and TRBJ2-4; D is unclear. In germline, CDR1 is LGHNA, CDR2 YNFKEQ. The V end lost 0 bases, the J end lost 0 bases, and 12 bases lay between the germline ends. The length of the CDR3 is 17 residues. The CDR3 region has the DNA TGTGCCAGCAGCCAAGACCCCTCGGACCGAGCCAAAAACATTCAGTACTTC. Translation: CASSQDPSDRAKNIQYF.

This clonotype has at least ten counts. This CDR3 reads CASSQAKGEAFF. The CDR3 DNA follows: TGTGCCAGCAGCCAAGCCAAGGGGGAGGCTTTCTTT. The chain couples TRBV3-1 to TRBJ1-1; tentative D call: TRBD1 (6 bases). The length of the CDR3 is 12 residues. Trimming removed 1 base at V and 11 bases at J, with 11 bases between. Looked up from germline, CDR1 is LGHDT and CDR2 is YNNKEL (reference sequence). Together with reference TRBV3-1 and TRBJ1-1, the CDR3 gives the full variable domain: DTAVSQTPKYLVTQMGNDKSIKCEQNLGHDTMYWYKQDSKKFLKIMFSYNNKELIINETVPNRFSPKSPDKAHLNLHINSLELGDSAVYFCASSQAKGEAFFGQGTRLTVV.

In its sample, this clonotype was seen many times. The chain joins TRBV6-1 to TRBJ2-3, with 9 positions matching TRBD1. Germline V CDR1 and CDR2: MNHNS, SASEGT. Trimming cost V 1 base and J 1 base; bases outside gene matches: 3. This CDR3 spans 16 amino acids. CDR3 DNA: TGTGCCAGCAGTGAAGAAACAGGGGGCGGCACAGATACGCAGTATTTT. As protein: CASSEETGGGTDTQYF.

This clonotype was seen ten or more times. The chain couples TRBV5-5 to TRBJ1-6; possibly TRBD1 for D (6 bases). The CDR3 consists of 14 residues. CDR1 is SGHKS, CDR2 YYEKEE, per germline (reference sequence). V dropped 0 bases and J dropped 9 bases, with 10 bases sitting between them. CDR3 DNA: TGTGCCAGCAGCTTGGGACAGGAAAGTTCACCCCTCCACTTT. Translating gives CASSLGQESSPLHF.

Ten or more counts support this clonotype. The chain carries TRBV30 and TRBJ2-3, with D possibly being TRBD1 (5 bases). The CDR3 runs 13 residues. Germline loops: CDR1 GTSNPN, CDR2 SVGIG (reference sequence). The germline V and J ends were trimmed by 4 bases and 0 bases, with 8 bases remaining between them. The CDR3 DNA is TGTGCCTGGATCAGGGTCAGCACAGATACGCAGTATTTT. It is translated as CAWIRVSTDTQYF.

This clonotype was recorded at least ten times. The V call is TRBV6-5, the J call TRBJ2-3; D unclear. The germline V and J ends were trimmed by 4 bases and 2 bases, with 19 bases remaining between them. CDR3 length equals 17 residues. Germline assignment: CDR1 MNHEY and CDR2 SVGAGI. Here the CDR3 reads CASSSSKYYRATDTQYF. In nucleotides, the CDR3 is TGTGCCAGCAGTTCCTCTAAGTACTACCGGGCCACAGATACGCAGTATTTT.

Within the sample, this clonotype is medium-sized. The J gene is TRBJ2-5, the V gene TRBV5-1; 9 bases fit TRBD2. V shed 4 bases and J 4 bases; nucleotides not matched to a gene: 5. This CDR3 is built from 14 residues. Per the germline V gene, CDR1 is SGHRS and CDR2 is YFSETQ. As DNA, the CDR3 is TGCGCCAGCAGCGGTCTAGCGGGGTCAGAGACCCAGTACTTC. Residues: CASSGLAGSETQYF.

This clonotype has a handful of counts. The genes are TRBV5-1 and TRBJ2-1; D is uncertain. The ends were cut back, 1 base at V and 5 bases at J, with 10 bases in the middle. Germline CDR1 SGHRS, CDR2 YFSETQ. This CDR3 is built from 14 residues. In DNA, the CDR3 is TGCGCCAGCAGCTTGTCCCGACCCGACAATGAGCAGTTCTTC. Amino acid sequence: CASSLSRPDNEQFF.

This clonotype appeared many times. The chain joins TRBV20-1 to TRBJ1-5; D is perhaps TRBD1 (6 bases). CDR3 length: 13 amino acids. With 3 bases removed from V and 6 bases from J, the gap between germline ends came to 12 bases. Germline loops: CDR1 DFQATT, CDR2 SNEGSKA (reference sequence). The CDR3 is CSASGGAGQPQHF. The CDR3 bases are TGCAGTGCTAGCGGGGGGGCGGGTCAGCCCCAGCATTTT.

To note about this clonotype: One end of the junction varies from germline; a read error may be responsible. CDR3 coding DNA: TGTTCCAGCAGCCCCAGCCCCAGGACAGGGACGAATTCACCCATCAACTTT. Translated: CSSSPSPRTGTNSPINF. J is TRBJ1-6 and V is TRBV7-6; 8 bases agree with TRBD1. The CDR3 is 17 amino acids. Germline-derived CDR1 and CDR2 are SGHVS and FNYEAQ.

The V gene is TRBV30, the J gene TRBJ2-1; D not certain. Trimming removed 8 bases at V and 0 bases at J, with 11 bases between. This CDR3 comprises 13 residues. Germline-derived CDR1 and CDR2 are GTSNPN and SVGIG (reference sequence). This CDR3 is CAGSPSSYNEQFF. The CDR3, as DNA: TGTGCCGGATCCCCTAGCTCCTACAATGAGCAGTTCTTC.

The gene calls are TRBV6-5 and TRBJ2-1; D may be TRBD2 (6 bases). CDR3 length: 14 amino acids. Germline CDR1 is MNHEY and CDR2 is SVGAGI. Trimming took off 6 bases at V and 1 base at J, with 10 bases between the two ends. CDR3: CASRKGTSYNEQFF. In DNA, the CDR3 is TGTGCCAGCAGGAAGGGGACTTCCTACAATGAGCAGTTCTTC.

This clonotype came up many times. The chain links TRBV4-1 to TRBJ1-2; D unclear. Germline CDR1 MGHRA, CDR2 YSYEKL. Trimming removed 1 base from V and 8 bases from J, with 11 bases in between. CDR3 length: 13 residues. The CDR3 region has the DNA TGCGCCAGCAGCCAAGCCCGGTTAGAGGGCTACACCTTC. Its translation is CASSQARLEGYTF.

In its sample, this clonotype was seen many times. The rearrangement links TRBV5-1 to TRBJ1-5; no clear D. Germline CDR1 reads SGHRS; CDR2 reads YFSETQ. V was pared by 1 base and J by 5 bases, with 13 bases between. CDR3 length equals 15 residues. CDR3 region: CASSLNGRPDQPQHF. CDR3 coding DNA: TGCGCCAGCAGCTTGAATGGACGGCCCGATCAGCCCCAGCATTTT.

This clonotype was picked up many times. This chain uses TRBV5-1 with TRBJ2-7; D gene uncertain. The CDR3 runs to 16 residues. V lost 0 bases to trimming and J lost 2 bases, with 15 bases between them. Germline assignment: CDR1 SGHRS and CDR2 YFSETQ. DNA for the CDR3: TGCGCCAGCAGCTTGGCCAACTACCAAATCCCCTACGAGCAGTACTTC. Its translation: CASSLANYQIPYEQYF.

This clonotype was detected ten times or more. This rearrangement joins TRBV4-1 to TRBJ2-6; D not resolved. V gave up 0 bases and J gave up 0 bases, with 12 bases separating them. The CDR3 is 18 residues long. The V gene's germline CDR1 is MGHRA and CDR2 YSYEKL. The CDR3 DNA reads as TGCGCCAGCAGCCAAGACCGACAAGACTTCTCTGGGGCCAACGTCCTGACTTTC. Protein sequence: CASSQDRQDFSGANVLTF.

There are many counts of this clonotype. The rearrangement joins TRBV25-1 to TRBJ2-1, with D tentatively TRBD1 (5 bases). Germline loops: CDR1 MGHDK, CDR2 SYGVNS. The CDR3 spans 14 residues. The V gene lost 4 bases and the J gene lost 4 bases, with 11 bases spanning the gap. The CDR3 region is CASSVLPGYNEQFF. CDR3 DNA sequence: TGTGCCAGCAGTGTACTACCAGGGTACAATGAGCAGTTCTTC. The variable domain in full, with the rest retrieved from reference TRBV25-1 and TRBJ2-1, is EADIYQTPRYLVIGTGKKITLECSQTMGHDKMYWYQQDPGMELHLIHYSYGVNSTEKGDLSSESTVSRIRTEHFPLTLESARPSHTSQYLCASSVLPGYNEQFFGPGTRLTVL.

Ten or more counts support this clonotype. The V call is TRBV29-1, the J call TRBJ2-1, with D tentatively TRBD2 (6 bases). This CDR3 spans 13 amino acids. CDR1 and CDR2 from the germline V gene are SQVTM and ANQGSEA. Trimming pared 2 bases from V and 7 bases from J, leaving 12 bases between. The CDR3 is CSVELGGRNEQFF. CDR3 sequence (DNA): TGCAGCGTTGAACTGGGGGGAAGGAATGAGCAGTTCTTC.

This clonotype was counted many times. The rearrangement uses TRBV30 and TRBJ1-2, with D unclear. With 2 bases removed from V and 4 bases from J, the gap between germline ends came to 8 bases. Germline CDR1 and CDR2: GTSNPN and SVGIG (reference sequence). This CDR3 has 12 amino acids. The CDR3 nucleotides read TGTGCCTGGAGTCGCGGCAGCTATGGCTACACCTTC. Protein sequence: CAWSRGSYGYTF.

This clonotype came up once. CDR3 sequence: CSARVPSGGAADTQYF. CDR3 nucleotide sequence: TGCAGTGCTAGAGTTCCTAGCGGGGGGGCAGCAGATACGCAGTATTTT. V gene TRBV20-1 combines with J gene TRBJ2-3; 12 nucleotides match TRBD2. There are 16 residues in the CDR3. Germline-derived CDR1 and CDR2 are DFQATT and SNEGSKA (reference sequence). J lost 4 bases, V lost 1 base, and 6 bases had no gene match.

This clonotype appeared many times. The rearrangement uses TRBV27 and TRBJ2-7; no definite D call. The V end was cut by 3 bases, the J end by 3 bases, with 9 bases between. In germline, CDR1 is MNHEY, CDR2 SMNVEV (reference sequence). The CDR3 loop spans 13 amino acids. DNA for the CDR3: TGTGCCAGCAGTTTCCTGGACCGCTACGAGCAGTACTTC. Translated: CASSFLDRYEQYF.

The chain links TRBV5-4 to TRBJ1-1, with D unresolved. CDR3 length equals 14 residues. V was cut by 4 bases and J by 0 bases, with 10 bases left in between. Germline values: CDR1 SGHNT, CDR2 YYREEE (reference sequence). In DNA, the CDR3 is TGTGCCAGCAGCGTTGGACTGATGAACACTGAAGCTTTCTTT. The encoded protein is CASSVGLMNTEAFF.

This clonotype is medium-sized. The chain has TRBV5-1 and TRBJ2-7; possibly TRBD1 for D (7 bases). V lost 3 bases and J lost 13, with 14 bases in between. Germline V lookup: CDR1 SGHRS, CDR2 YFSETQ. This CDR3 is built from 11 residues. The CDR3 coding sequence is TGCGCCAGCAGCTGGGCGGGACAGTCCTACTTC. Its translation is CASSWAGQSYF. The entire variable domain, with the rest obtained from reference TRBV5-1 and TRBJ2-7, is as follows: KAGVTQTPRYLIKTRGQQVTLSCSPISGHRSVSWYQQTPGQGLQFLFEYFSETQRNKGNFPGRFSGRQFSNSRSEMNVSTLELGDSALYLCASSWAGQSYFGPGTRLTVT.

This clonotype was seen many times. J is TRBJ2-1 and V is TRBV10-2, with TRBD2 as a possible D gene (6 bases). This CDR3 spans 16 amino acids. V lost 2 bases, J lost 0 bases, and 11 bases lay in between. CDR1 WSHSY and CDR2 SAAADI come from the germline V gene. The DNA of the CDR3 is TGCGCCAGCAGTGAGAGGGACGGGAGCTCCTACAATGAGCAGTTCTTC. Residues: CASSERDGSSYNEQFF.

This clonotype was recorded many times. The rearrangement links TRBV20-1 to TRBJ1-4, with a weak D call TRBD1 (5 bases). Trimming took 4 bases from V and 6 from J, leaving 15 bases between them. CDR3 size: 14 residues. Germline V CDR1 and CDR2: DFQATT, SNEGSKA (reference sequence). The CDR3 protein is CSATGGVRDEKLFF. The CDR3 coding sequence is TGCAGTGCTACGGGGGGGGTTAGAGATGAAAAACTGTTTTTT.

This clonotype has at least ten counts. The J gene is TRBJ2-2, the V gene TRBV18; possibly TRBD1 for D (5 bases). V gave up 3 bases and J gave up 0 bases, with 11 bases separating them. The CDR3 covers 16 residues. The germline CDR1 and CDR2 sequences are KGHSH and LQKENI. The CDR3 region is CASSPRVGANTGELFF. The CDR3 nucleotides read TGTGCCAGCTCACCTCGTGTAGGGGCGAACACCGGGGAGCTGTTTTTT.

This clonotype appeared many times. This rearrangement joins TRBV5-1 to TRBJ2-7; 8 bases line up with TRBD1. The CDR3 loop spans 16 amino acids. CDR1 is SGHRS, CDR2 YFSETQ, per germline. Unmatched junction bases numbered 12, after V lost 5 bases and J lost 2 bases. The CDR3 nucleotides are TGCGCCAGCAGGGGGACAGGCAGGTTAATTGCCTACGAGCAGTACTTC. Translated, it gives CASRGTGRLIAYEQYF.

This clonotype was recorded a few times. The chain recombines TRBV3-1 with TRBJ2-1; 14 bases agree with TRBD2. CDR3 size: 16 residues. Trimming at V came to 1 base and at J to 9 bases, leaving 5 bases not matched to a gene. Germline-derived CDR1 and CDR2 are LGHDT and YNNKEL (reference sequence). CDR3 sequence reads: CASSQGLAGGRVEQFF. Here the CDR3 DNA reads TGTGCCAGCAGCCAAGGACTAGCGGGGGGGCGGGTTGAGCAGTTCTTC.

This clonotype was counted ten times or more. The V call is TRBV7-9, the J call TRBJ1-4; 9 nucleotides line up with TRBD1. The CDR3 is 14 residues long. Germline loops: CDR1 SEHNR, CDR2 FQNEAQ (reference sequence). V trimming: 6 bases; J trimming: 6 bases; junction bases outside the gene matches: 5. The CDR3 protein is CASSRQGEDEKLFF. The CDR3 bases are TGTGCCAGCAGTAGACAGGGGGAAGATGAAAAACTGTTTTTT.

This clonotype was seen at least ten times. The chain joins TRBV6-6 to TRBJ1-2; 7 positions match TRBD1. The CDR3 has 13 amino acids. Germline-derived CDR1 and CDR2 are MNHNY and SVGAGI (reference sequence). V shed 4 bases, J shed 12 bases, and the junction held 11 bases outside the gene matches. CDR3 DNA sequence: TGTGCCAGCAGTTCTGCCTCAACAGGGGAACACACCTTC. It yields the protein CASSSASTGEHTF.

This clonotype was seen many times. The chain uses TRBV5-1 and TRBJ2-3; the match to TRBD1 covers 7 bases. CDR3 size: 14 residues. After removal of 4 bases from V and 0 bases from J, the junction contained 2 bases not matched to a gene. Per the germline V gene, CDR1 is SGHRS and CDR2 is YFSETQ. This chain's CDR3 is CASSGQASTDTQYF. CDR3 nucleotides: TGCGCCAGCAGCGGACAGGCTAGCACAGATACGCAGTATTTT.